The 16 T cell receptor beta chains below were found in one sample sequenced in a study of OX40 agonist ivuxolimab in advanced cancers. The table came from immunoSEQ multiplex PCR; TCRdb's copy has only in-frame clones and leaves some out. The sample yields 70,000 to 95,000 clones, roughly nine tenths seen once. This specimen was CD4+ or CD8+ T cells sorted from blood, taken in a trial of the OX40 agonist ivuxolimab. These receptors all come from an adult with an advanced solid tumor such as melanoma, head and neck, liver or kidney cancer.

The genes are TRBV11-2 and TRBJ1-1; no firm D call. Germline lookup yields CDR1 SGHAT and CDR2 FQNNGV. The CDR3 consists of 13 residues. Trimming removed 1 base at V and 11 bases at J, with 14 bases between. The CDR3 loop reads CASSLALDVSAFF. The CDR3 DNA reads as TGTGCCAGCAGCTTAGCGCTAGATGTTTCTGCTTTCTTT.

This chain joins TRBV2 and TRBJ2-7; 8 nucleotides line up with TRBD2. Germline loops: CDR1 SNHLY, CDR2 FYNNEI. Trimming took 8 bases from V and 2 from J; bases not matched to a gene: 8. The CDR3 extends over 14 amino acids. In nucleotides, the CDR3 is TGTGCCAGCGGCCCGGGACTAGGGGCCTACGAGCAGTACTTC. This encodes CASGPGLGAYEQYF.

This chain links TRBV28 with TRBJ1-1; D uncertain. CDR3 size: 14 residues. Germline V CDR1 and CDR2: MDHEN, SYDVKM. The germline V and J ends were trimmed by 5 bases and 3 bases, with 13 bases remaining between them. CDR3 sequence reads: CASSQRIQYTEAFF. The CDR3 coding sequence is TGTGCCAGCAGTCAACGTATTCAGTACACTGAAGCTTTCTTT.

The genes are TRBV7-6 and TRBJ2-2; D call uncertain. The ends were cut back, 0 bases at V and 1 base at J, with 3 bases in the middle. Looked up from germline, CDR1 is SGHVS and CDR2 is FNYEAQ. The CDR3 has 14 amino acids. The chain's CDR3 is CASSLAWNTGELFF. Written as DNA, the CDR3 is TGTGCCAGCAGCTTAGCGTGGAACACCGGGGAGCTGTTTTTT. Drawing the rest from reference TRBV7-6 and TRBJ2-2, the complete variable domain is GAGVSQSPRYKVTKRGQDVALRCDPISGHVSLYWYRQALGQGPEFLTYFNYEAQQDKSGLPNDRFSAERPEGSISTLTIQRTEQRDSAMYRCASSLAWNTGELFFGEGSRLTVL.

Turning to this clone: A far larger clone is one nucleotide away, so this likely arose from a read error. CDR3 coding DNA: TGTGCCAGCAGGGGTGGCTATGGCTACACCTTC. Translation: CASRGGYGYTF. The chain joins TRBV27 to TRBJ1-2, with D unresolved. Germline V gene sequence: CDR1 MNHEY, CDR2 SMNVEV (reference sequence). V was shortened by 6 bases and J by 4 bases, with 6 bases between the two germline ends. There are 11 residues in the CDR3.

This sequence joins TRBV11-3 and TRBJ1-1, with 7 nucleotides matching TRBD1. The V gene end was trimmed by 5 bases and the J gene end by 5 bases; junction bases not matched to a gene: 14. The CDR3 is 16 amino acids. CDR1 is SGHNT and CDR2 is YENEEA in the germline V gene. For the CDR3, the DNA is TGTGCCAGCAGCCCAGGTGGCGACAGGGCGGTTACTGAAGCTTTCTTT. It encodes CASSPGGDRAVTEAFF.

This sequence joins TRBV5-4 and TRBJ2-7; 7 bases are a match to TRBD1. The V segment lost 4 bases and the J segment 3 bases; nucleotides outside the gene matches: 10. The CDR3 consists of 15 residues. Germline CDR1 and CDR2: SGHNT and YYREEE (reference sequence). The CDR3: CASSQPGTELYEQYF. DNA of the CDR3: TGTGCCAGCAGCCAGCCAGGGACAGAACTCTACGAGCAGTACTTC.

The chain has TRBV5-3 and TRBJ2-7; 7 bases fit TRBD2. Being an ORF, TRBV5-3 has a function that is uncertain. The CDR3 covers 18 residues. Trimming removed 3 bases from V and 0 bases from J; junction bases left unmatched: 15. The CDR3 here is CARSYARAGVNISYEQYF. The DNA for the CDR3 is TGTGCCAGAAGCTATGCACGGGCGGGAGTGAATATCTCCTACGAGCAGTACTTC.

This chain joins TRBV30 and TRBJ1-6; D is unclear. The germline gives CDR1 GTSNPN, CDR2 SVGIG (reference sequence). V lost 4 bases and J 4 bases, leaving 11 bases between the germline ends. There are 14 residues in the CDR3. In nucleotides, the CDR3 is TGTGCCTGGACTAAAAACAGATATAATTCACCCCTCCACTTT. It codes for CAWTKNRYNSPLHF.

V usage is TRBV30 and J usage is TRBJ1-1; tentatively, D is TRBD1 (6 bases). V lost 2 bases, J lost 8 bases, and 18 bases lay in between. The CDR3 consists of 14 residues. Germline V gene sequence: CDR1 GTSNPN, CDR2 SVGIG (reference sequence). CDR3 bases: TGTGCCTGGAGTTGGGGTAGGGGGGTTATAGAAGCTTTCTTT. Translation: CAWSWGRGVIEAFF.

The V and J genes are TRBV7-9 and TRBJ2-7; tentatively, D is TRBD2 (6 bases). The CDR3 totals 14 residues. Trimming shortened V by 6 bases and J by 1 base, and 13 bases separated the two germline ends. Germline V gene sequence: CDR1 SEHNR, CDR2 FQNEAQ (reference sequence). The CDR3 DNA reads TGTGCCAGCAGTGGCGGGATCGGGTCCTACGAGCAGTACTTC. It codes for CASSGGIGSYEQYF.

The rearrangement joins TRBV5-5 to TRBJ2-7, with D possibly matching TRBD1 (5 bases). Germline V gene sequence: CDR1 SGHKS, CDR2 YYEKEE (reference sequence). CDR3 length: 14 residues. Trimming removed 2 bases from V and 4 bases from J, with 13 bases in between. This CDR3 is CASSLPTASYEQYF. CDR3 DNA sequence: TGTGCCAGCAGCTTACCGACAGCAAGTTACGAGCAGTACTTC. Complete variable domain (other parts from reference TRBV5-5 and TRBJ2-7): DAGVTQSPTHLIKTRGQQVTLRCSPISGHKSVSWYQQVLGQGPQFIFQYYEKEERGRGNFPDRFSARQFPNYSSELNVNALLLGDSALYLCASSLPTASYEQYFGPGTRLTVT.

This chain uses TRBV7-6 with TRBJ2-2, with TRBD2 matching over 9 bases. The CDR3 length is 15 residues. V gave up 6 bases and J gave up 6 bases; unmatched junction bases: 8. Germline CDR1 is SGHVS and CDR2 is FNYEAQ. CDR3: CASSQVAGEAGELFF. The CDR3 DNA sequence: TGTGCCAGCAGTCAAGTAGCGGGAGAGGCCGGGGAGCTGTTTTTT.

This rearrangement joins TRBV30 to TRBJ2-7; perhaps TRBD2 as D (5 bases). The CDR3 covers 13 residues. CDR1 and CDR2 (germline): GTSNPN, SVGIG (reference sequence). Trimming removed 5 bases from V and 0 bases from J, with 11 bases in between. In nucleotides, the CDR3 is TGTGCCTGGGGGAGTGGGGACTCCTACGAGCAGTACTTC. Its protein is CAWGSGDSYEQYF. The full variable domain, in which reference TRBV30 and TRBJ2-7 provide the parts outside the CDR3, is SQTIHQWPATLVQPVGSPLSLECTVEGTSNPNLYWYRQAAGRGLQLLFYSVGIGQISSEVPQNLSASRPQDRQFILSSKKLLLSDSGFYLCAWGSGDSYEQYFGPGTRLTVT.

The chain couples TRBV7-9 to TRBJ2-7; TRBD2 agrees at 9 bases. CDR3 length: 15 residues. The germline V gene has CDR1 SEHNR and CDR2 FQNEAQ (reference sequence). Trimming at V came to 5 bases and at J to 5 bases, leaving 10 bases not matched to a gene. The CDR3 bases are TGTGCCAGCAGCCCCCCGGCTAGCGGGACCAACGAGCAGTACTTC. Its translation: CASSPPASGTNEQYF.

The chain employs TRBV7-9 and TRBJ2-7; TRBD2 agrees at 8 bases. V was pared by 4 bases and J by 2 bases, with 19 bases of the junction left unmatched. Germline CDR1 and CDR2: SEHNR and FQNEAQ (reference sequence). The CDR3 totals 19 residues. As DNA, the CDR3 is TGTGCCAGCAGCTCCATGACATCCGTAGGCGGGAGGCCCCCCTACGAGCAGTACTTC. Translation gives CASSSMTSVGGRPPYEQYF.